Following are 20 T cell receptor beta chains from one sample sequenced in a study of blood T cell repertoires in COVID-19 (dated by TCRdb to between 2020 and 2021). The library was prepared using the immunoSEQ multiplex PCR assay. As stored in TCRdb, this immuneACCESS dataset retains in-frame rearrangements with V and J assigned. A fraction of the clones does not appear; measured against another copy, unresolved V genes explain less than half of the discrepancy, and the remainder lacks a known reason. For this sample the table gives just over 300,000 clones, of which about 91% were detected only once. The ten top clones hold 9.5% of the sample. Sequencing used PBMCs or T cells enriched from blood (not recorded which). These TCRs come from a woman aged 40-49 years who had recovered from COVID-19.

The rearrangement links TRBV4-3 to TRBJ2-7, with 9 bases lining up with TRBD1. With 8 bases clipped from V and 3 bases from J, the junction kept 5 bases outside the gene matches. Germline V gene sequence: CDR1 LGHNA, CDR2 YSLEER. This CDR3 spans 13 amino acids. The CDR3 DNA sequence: TGCGCCAGCGCGAAGGGACAGGGCTACGAGCAGTACTTC. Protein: CASAKGQGYEQYF.

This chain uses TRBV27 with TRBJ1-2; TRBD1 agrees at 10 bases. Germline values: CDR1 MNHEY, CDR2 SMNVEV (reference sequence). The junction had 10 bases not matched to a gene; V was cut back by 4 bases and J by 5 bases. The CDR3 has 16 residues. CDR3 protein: CASSSFPGTGVYGYTF. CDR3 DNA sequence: TGTGCCAGCAGTTCTTTCCCCGGGACAGGGGTATATGGCTACACCTTC.

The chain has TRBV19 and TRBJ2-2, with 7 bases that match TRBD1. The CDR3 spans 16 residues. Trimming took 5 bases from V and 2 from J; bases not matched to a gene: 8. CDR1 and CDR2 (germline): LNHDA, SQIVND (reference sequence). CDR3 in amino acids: CASSVSGQVNTGELFF. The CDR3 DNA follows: TGTGCCAGTAGTGTCTCCGGACAGGTTAACACCGGGGAGCTGTTTTTT.

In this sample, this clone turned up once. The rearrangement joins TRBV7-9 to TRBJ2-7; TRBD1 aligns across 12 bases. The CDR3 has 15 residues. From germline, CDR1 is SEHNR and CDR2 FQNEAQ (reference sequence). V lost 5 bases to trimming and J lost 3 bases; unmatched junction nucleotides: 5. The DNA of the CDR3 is TGTGCCAGCAGCCGGGGACAGGGGGCGGTCTACGAGCAGTACTTC. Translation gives CASSRGQGAVYEQYF.

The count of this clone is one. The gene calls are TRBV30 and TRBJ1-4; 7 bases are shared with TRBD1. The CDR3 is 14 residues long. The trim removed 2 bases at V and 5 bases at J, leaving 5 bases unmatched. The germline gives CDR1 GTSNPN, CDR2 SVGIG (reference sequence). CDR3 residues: CAWSSGTENEKLFF. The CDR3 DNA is TGTGCCTGGAGTTCCGGGACAGAAAATGAAAAACTGTTTTTT.

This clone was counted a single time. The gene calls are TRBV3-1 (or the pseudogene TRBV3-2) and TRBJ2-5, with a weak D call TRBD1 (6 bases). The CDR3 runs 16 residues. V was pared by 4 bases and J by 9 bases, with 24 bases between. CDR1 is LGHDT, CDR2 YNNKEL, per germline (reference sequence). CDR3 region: CASSRKQGPPKGAQYF. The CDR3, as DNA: TGTGCCAGCAGCCGGAAGCAGGGGCCTCCCAAAGGGGCCCAGTACTTC.

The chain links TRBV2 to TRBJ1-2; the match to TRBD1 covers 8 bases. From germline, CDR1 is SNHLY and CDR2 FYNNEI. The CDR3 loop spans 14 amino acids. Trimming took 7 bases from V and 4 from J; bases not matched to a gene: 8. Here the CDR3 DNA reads TGTGCCAGCACTGGACAGGGCGGATCCTATGGCTACACCTTC. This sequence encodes CASTGQGGSYGYTF.

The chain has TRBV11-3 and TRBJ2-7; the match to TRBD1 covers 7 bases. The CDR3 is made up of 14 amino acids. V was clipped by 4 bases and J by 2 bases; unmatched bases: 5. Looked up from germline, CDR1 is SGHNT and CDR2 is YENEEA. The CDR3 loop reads CASSSADRAYEQYF. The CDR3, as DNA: TGTGCCAGCAGCTCAGCCGACAGGGCCTACGAGCAGTACTTC. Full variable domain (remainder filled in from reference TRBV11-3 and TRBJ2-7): EAGVVQSPRYKIIEKKQPVAFWCNPISGHNTLYWYLQNLGQGPELLIRYENEEAVDDSQLPKDRFSAERLKGVDSTLKIQPAELGDSAVYLCASSSADRAYEQYFGPGTRLTVT.

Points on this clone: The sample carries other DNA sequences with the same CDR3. CDR3 protein: CASSRGDTQYF. The CDR3 DNA reads as TGTGCCAGCAGCAGGGGAGATACGCAGTATTTT. The chain combines TRBV6-5 with TRBJ2-3; a possible D gene is TRBD1 (6 bases). Germline V gives CDR1 MNHEY, CDR2 SVGAGI. V lost 6 bases to trimming and J lost 5 bases, with 6 bases between them. The length of the CDR3 is 11 residues.

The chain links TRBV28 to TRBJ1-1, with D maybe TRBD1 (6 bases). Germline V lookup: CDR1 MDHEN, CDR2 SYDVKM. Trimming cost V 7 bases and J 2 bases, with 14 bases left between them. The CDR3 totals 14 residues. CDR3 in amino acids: CASTLFRGNTEAFF. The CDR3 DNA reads TGTGCCAGCACCCTTTTCAGGGGAAACACTGAAGCTTTCTTT.

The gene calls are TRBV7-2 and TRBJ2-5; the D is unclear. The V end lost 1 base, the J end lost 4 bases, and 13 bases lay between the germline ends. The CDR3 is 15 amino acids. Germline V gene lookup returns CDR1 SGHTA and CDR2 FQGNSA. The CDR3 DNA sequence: TGTGCCAGCAGCTTAGTAGTGGCAGGTCGAGAGACCCAGTACTTC. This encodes CASSLVVAGRETQYF.

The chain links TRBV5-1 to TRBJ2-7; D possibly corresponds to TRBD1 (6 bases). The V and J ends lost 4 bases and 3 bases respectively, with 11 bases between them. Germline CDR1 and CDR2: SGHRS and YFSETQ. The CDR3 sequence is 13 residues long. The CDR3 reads CASSPQGNYEQYF. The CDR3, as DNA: TGCGCCAGCAGCCCACAGGGAAACTACGAGCAGTACTTC.

The CDR3 reads CASSIGPGGGDTEAFF. The CDR3 bases are TGTGCCAGTAGTATAGGGCCAGGGGGCGGGGACACTGAAGCTTTCTTT. The chain couples TRBV19 to TRBJ1-1; 8 bases are shared with TRBD1. Germline-derived CDR1 and CDR2 are LNHDA and SQIVND (reference sequence). This CDR3 is built from 16 residues. V was clipped by 1 base and J by 3 bases; unmatched bases: 7. The full variable domain, in which reference TRBV19 and TRBJ1-1 provide the parts outside the CDR3, is DGGITQSPKYLFRKEGQNVTLSCEQNLNHDAMYWYRQDPGQGLRLIYYSQIVNDFQKGDIAEGYSVSREKKESFPLTVTSAQKNPTAFYLCASSIGPGGGDTEAFFGQGTRLTVV.

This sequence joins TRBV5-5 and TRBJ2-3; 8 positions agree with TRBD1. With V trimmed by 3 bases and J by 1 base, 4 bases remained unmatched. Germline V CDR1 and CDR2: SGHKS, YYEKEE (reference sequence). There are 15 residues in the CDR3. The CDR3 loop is CASSYLTGGTDTQYF. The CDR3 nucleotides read TGTGCCAGCAGCTACCTGACAGGGGGCACAGATACGCAGTATTTT. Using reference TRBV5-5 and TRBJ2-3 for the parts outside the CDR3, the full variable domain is DAGVTQSPTHLIKTRGQQVTLRCSPISGHKSVSWYQQVLGQGPQFIFQYYEKEERGRGNFPDRFSARQFPNYSSELNVNALLLGDSALYLCASSYLTGGTDTQYFGPGTRLTVL.

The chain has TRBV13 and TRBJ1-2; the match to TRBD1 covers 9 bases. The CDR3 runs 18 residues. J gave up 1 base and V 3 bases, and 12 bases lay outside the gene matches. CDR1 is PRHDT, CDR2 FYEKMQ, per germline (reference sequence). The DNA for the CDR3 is TGTGCCAGCAGCTTCTACTTCGGGACAGGGAAAAATAACTATGGCTACACCTTC. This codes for CASSFYFGTGKNNYGYTF.

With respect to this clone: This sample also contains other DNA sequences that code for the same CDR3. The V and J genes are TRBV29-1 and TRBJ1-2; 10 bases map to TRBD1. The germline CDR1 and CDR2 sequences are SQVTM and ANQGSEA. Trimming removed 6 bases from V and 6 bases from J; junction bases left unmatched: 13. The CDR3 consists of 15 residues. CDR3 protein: CSVDPGTGEGHGYTF. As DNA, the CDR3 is TGCAGCGTGGACCCGGGGACAGGGGAGGGACATGGCTACACCTTC.

The CDR3 reads CASTGDTQYF. The CDR3 DNA reads TGCGCCAGCACAGGGGATACGCAGTATTTT. The chain has TRBV23-1 and TRBJ2-3; maybe TRBD1 (5 bases). TRBV23-1 carries the ORF label, with uncertain function. The CDR3 sequence is 10 residues long. Trimming stripped 7 bases from V and 6 bases from J, with 5 bases between.

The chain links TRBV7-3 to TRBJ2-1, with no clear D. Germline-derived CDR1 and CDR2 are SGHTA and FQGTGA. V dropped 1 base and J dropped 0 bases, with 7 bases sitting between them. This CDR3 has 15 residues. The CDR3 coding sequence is TGTGCCAGCAGCTTAAGAGGAGACTCCTACAATGAGCAGTTCTTC. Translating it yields CASSLRGDSYNEQFF.

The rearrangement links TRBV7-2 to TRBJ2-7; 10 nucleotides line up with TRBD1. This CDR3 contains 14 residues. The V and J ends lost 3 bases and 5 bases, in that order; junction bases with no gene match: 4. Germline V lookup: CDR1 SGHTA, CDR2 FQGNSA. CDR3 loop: CASSFGTGVNEQYF. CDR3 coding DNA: TGTGCCAGCAGCTTCGGGACAGGGGTGAACGAGCAGTACTTC.

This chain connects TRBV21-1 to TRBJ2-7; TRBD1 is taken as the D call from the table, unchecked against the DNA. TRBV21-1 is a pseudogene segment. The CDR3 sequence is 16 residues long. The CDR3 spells CASSIIRQGLYYEQYF. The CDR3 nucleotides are TGTGCCAGCAGCATCATTCGACAGGGACTCTATTACGAGCAGTACTTC.